The 9 T cell receptor beta chains presented below share a single source sample, sequenced in a study of beta chain features in type 1 diabetes. Expressed TCRB transcripts were sequenced because the isolated RNA had all been reverse transcribed beforehand. Profiled with immunoSEQ multiplex PCR; TCRdb holds only in-frame clones, not every one. The data contain 900,000 or so clones, roughly 15% of them singletons. Material for sequencing was naive CD4+ T cells from blood. The receptors stem from a woman between 18 and 30 years old in good health.

This clone was picked up a small number of times. At one end the junction does not follow the germline gene, possibly because of a read error. The V gene is TRBV7-9, the J gene TRBJ2-2; TRBD2 agrees at 12 bases. CDR3 length: 15 amino acids. Germline CDR1 reads SEHNR; CDR2 reads FQNEAQ (reference sequence). The CDR3 nucleotides are TGTGCCAGCAGCCTAGCGGGAGGGCCTTCCGGGGAGCTGTTTTTT. Encoded protein: CASSLAGGPSGELFF.

In this sample, this clone turned up a few times. The V call is TRBV5-4, the J call TRBJ1-5; the D is unclear. Trimming cost V 0 bases and J 13 bases, with 14 bases left between them. The length of the CDR3 is 13 residues. CDR1 is SGHNT and CDR2 is YYREEE in the germline V gene (reference sequence). The CDR3 coding sequence is TGTGCCAGCAGCTTGGGGCCAGCCTCACCACAGCATTTT. Translated, it gives CASSLGPASPQHF.

This clone has only a few counts. The rearrangement uses TRBV27 and TRBJ2-1; 9 nucleotides align to TRBD1. The CDR3 is made up of 16 amino acids. J lost 2 bases, V lost 7 bases, and 9 bases had no gene match. The germline V gene has CDR1 MNHEY and CDR2 SMNVEV (reference sequence). CDR3 region: CASTRDRERPYNEQFF. The CDR3 DNA is TGTGCCAGCACCCGGGACAGGGAACGACCCTACAATGAGCAGTTCTTC.

This sequence joins TRBV28 and TRBJ2-2; no reliable D call. The CDR3 has 16 residues. Per the germline V gene, CDR1 is MDHEN and CDR2 is SYDVKM. Between the trimmed V and J ends, which lost 3 bases and 0 bases, there was a span of 11 bases. CDR3 sequence (DNA): TGTGCCAGCAGTTTCCGTAGGGCGGCGAACACCGGGGAGCTGTTTTTT. Protein product: CASSFRRAANTGELFF.

This clone was seen more than once but under ten times. The rearrangement links TRBV2 to TRBJ1-1, with unresolved D. Between the trimmed V and J ends, which lost 3 bases and 0 bases, there was a span of 8 bases. The CDR3 runs to 14 residues. The germline V gene encodes CDR1 SNHLY and CDR2 FYNNEI. CDR3 amino acids: CASSDDNMNTEAFF. The CDR3 region has the DNA TGTGCCAGCAGTGATGACAACATGAACACTGAAGCTTTCTTT.

This clone was counted between two and nine times. V usage is TRBV4-3 and J usage is TRBJ2-1; 8 bases are a match to TRBD2. V lost 3 bases to trimming and J lost 8 bases; unmatched junction nucleotides: 6. The germline V gene encodes CDR1 LGHNA and CDR2 YSLEER. The CDR3 has 14 residues. The CDR3 DNA sequence: TGCGCCAGCAGCCACCCCGGGGGGGACGATGAGCAGTTCTTC. It codes for CASSHPGGDDEQFF.

This clone was counted between two and nine times. The V and J genes are TRBV10-3 and TRBJ2-2; TRBD2 matches at 7 bases. This CDR3 has 14 amino acids. From germline, CDR1 is ENHRY and CDR2 SYGVKD. The J segment lost 5 bases and the V segment lost 8 bases, leaving 8 bases of the junction unmatched. The CDR3 reads CAIRGLVGTGELFF. The CDR3, as DNA: TGTGCCATCCGTGGACTAGTCGGTACCGGGGAGCTGTTTTTT.

This rearrangement joins TRBV7-8 to TRBJ1-5; D is perhaps TRBD1 (6 bases). V dropped 5 bases and J dropped 7 bases, with 15 bases sitting between them. Looked up from germline, CDR1 is SGHVS and CDR2 is FQNEAQ. There are 14 residues in the CDR3. The CDR3 nucleotides read TGTGCCAGCAGCCTCCTGGGGGCTGGGCAGCCCCAGCATTTT. Encoded protein: CASSLLGAGQPQHF.

Concerning this clone: The same CDR3 is also encoded by other DNA sequences in this sample. The chain joins TRBV29-1 to TRBJ2-2; tentative D call: TRBD1 (6 bases). The CDR3 is 13 amino acids. V dropped 7 bases and J dropped 5 bases, with 14 bases sitting between them. Germline CDR1 is SQVTM and CDR2 is ANQGSEA. CDR3: CSGGHQGTGELFF. The CDR3, as DNA: TGCAGCGGAGGACACCAGGGGACCGGGGAGCTGTTTTTT.